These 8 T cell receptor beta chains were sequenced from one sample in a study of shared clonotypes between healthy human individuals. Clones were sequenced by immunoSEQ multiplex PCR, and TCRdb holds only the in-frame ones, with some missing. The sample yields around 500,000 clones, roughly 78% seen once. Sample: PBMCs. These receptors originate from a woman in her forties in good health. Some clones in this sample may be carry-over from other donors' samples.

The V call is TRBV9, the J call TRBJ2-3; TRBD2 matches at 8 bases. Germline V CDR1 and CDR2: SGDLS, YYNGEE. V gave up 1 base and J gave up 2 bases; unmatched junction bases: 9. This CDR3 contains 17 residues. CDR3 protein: CASSVTTGGLFTDTQYF. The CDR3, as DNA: TGTGCCAGCAGCGTAACGACGGGAGGGTTGTTCACAGATACGCAGTATTTT.

CDR3 nucleotides: TGTGCCAGCTCTGGCGGAGCTTTTTACGAGCAGTACTTC. Translated: CASSGGAFYEQYF. V gene TRBV18 combines with J gene TRBJ2-7; D is unresolved. Trimming cost V 6 bases and J 4 bases, with 13 bases left between them. CDR1 is KGHSH, CDR2 LQKENI, per germline. There are 13 residues in the CDR3.

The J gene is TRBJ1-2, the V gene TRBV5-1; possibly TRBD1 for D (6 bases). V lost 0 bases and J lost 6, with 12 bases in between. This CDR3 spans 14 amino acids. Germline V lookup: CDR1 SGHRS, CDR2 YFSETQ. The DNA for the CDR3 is TGCGCCAGCAGCTTGGAGCGGGGGCAAGATGGCTACACCTTC. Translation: CASSLERGQDGYTF.

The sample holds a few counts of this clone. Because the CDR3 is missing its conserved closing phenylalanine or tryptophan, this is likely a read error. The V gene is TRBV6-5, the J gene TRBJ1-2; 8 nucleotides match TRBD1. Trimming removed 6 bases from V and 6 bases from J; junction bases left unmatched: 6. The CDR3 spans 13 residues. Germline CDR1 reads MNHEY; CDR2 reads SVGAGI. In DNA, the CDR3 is TGTGCCAGCAGAGGGACAGGAGAGAATGGCTACACCTTA. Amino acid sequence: CASRGTGENGYTL.

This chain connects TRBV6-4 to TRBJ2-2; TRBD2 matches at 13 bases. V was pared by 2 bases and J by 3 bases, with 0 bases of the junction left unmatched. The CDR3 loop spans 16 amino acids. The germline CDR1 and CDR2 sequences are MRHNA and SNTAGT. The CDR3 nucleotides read TGTGCCAGCAGTGACGGACTAGCGGGAGACACCGGGGAGCTGTTTTTT. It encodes CASSDGLAGDTGELFF.

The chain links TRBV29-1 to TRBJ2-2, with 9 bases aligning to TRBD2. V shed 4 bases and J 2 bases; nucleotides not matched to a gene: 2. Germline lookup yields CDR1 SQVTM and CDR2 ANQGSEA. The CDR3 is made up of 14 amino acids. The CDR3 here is CSVGLAGNTGELFF. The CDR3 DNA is TGCAGCGTTGGCCTAGCGGGAAACACCGGGGAGCTGTTTTTT.

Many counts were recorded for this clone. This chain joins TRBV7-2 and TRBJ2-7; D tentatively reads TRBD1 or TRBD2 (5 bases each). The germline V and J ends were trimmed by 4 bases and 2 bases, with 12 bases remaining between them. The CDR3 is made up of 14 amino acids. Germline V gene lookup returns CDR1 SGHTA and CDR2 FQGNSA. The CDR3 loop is CASSSRDGAYEQYF. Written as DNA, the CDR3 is TGTGCCAGCAGCTCCCGGGACGGGGCCTACGAGCAGTACTTC.

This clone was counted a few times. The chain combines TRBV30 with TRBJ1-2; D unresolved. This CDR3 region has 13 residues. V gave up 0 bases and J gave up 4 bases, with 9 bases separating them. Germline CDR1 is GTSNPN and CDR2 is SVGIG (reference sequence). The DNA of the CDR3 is TGTGCCTGGAGTGTATTAGCTTTCTATGGCTACACCTTC. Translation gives CAWSVLAFYGYTF. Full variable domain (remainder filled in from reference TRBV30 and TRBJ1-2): SQTIHQWPATLVQPVGSPLSLECTVEGTSNPNLYWYRQAAGRGLQLLFYSVGIGQISSEVPQNLSASRPQDRQFILSSKKLLLSDSGFYLCAWSVLAFYGYTFGSGTRLTVV.